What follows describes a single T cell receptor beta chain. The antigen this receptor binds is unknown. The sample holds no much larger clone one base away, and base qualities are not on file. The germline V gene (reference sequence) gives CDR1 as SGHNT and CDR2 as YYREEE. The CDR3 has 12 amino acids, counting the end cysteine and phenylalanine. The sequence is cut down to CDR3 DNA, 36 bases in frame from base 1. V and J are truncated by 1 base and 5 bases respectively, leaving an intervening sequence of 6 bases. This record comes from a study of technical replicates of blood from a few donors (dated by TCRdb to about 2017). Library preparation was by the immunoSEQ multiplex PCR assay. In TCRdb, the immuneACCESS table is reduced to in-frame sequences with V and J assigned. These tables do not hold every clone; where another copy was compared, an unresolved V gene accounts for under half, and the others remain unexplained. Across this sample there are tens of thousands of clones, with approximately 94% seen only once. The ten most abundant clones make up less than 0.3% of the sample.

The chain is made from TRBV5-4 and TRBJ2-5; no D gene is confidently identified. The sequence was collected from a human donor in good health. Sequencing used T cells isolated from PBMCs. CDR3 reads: CASSLFGETQYF. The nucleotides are TGTGCCAGCAGCTTGTTCGGTGAGACCCAGTACTTC.